These T cell receptor beta chains were read from a single sample in a study of identifying expanded T cells in peripheral blood. The data were produced by immunoSEQ multiplex PCR, yet TCRdb's version contains in-frame clones alone and is incomplete. The table has about 100,000 clones, over 80% seen once. The sequencing sample was made of blood. Every receptor here comes from a person aged 18 to 70 in good health. Each CDR3 is given with its conserved first and last residue. Fields, in order: D gene, J gene, clone size, V gene, CDR3 protein, CDR3 DNA. D genes are given only for firm matches. A row's size may be missing; if present it is once, few, many or a size class.

>NA|TRBJ1-4|NA|TRBV29-1
CSADITGKLFF
TGCAGCGCGGACATTACGGGAAAACTGTTTTTT
>TRBD2|TRBJ2-1|NA|TRBV9
CASSEKGAGGSGEQFF
TGTGCCAGCAGCGAGAAAGGAGCGGGAGGGTCAGGTGAGCAGTTCTTC
>NA|TRBJ2-7|NA|TRBV2
CASSEHGSSYEQYF
TGTGCCAGCAGCGAACACGGGAGCTCCTACGAGCAGTACTTC
>NA|TRBJ2-7|once|TRBV2
CASIEGSLVGPREQYF
TGTGCCAGCATCGAGGGTTCACTGGTCGGGCCTCGCGAGCAGTACTTC
>NA|TRBJ1-4|NA|TRBV2
CASSEVLGEKLFF
TGTGCCAGCAGTGAAGTTCTCGGAGAAAAACTGTTTTTT
>NA|TRBJ1-4|NA|TRBV7-9
CASSAIGGYNEKLFF
TGTGCCAGCAGCGCCATTGGCGGCTATAATGAAAAACTGTTTTTT
>NA|TRBJ2-5|NA|TRBV4-2
CASSQSRIQETQYF
TGTGCCAGCAGCCAAAGCCGGATACAAGAGACCCAGTACTTC
>NA|TRBJ2-7|NA|TRBV30
CACSAPSYEQYF
TGTGCCTGCTCCGCCCCCAGCTACGAGCAGTACTTC
>TRBD1|TRBJ1-5|NA|TRBV7-8
CASSLAQGAGNQPQHF
TGTGCCAGCAGCTTAGCCCAGGGGGCTGGAAATCAGCCCCAGCATTTT
>NA|TRBJ1-4|NA|TRBV19
CASRDKGSSATNEKLFF
TGTGCCAGTAGGGACAAGGGGTCGAGTGCAACTAATGAAAAACTGTTTTTT
>NA|TRBJ1-1|NA|TRBV27
CASSGDRSNTEAFF
TGTGCCAGCAGCGGAGACAGGAGTAACACTGAAGCTTTCTTT
>NA|TRBJ2-2|NA|TRBV11-2
CASSLDPDHTRELFF
TGTGCCAGCAGCTTAGATCCGGACCACACCAGGGAGCTGTTTTTT
>NA|TRBJ2-2|NA|TRBV30
CAWSYRNTGELFF
TGTGCCTGGAGTTATAGGAACACCGGGGAGCTGTTTTTT
>NA|TRBJ2-2|NA|TRBV5-1
CASSLDTLGPGELFF
TGCGCCAGCAGCCTGGACACCTTAGGCCCCGGGGAGCTGTTTTTT
>NA|TRBJ2-2|NA|TRBV9
CASSDRATGELFF
TGTGCCAGCAGCGACAGGGCCACCGGGGAGCTGTTTTTT
>TRBD1|TRBJ2-7|NA|TRBV30
CAWSIPRQGTYEQYF
TGTGCCTGGAGTATACCTCGACAGGGAACCTACGAGCAGTACTTC
>NA|TRBJ1-2|NA|TRBV6-1
CASSVTGQSFGYTF
TGTGCCAGCAGTGTGACCGGACAATCGTTTGGCTACACCTTC
>NA|TRBJ1-2|NA|TRBV30
CAWSDIGTAYGYTF
TGTGCCTGGAGTGATATAGGGACTGCGTATGGCTACACCTTC
>NA|TRBJ2-7|NA|TRBV14
CASSQDGSVSSYEQYF
TGTGCCAGCAGCCAAGATGGGTCGGTGAGCTCCTACGAGCAGTACTTC
>NA|TRBJ1-3|once|TRBV25-1
CASSDSRMLNSGNTIYF
TGTGCCAGCAGTGACTCCCGAATGCTCAACTCTGGAAACACCATATATTTT
>NA|TRBJ2-1|NA|TRBV30
CAWRGLDPSSYNEQFF
TGTGCCTGGAGGGGACTGGACCCATCCTCCTACAATGAGCAGTTCTTC
>NA|TRBJ1-4|NA|TRBV19
CASSINRATNEKLFF
TGTGCCAGTAGTATAAACAGAGCAACTAATGAAAAACTGTTTTTT
>NA|TRBJ1-1|NA|TRBV14
CASSQPTGSRTEAFF
TGTGCCAGCAGCCAACCTACAGGGAGTCGGACTGAAGCTTTCTTT
>NA|TRBJ2-3|once|TRBV5-1
CASSSGTGSLRTDTQYF
TGCGCCAGCAGCTCCGGGACTGGATCTTTAAGAACAGATACGCAGTATTTT
>TRBD2|TRBJ2-1|NA|TRBV10-3
CAISESTLLAGPNEQFF
TGTGCCATCAGTGAGTCGACATTACTAGCGGGGCCCAATGAGCAGTTCTTC
>NA|TRBJ2-7|NA|TRBV5-5
CASSLDGNYGYEQYF
TGTGCCAGCAGCTTGGACGGCAACTACGGCTACGAGCAGTACTTC
>NA|TRBJ1-1|NA|TRBV6-6
CASSYPPDLEGTEAFF
TGTGCCAGCAGTTACCCGCCGGACTTGGAGGGCACTGAAGCTTTCTTT
>NA|TRBJ1-1|NA|TRBV19
CASSSQGYTEAFF
TGTGCCAGTAGTTCTCAGGGGTACACTGAAGCTTTCTTT
>NA|TRBJ2-1|NA|TRBV11-2
CASSLVWVNEQFF
TGTGCCAGCAGCTTAGTTTGGGTCAATGAGCAGTTCTTC
>NA|TRBJ2-3|NA|TRBV7-3
CASSSGQIDQNTQYF
TGTGCCAGCAGTTCCGGACAAATTGATCAGAATACGCAGTATTTT
>TRBD1|TRBJ2-7|once|TRBV11-2
CASSSGTGGSYEQYF
TGTGCCAGCAGCTCCGGGACAGGGGGTTCCTACGAGCAGTACTTC
>NA|TRBJ1-5|NA|TRBV7-6
CASSLAGNVGPQHF
TGTGCCAGCAGCTTAGCGGGGAATGTGGGGCCCCAGCATTTT
>NA|TRBJ1-5|once|TRBV27
CARPSNPETVGNQPQHF
TGTGCCCGCCCCTCGAATCCGGAGACAGTAGGCAATCAGCCCCAGCATTTT
>NA|TRBJ1-1|NA|TRBV29-1
CSVETPEAFF
TGCAGCGTTGAAACCCCTGAAGCTTTCTTT
>NA|TRBJ1-1|NA|TRBV19
CASKFPLGRSGNTEAFF
TGTGCCAGTAAGTTCCCCCTCGGGAGGTCCGGGAACACTGAAGCTTTCTTT
>NA|TRBJ1-5|NA|TRBV7-2
CASGRGGDQPQHF
TGTGCCAGCGGACGGGGGGGAGATCAGCCCCAGCATTTT
>NA|TRBJ1-1|NA|TRBV6-1
CACKLQVSYSEAFF
TGTGCCTGCAAACTACAGGTTTCCTACAGTGAAGCTTTCTTT
>NA|TRBJ2-7|NA|TRBV27
CASAMRGGLGEQYF
TGTGCCAGCGCCATGCGAGGGGGACTTGGCGAGCAGTACTTC
>TRBD1|TRBJ2-1|NA|TRBV7-9
CASSLTGTGQNNEQFF
TGTGCCAGCAGCCTAACTGGGACAGGCCAAAACAATGAGCAGTTCTTC
>NA|TRBJ1-3|NA|TRBV4-3
CASSGAGNTIYF
TGCGCCAGCAGTGGCGCTGGAAACACCATATATTTT
>NA|TRBJ1-2|once|TRBV5-6
CASSLRGRSVSSYTF
TGTGCCAGCAGCTTGCGCGGTAGATCAGTGAGCAGCTACACCTTC
>TRBD1|TRBJ1-2|NA|TRBV18
CASSPGTGDIYGYTF
TGTGCCAGCTCACCGGGGACAGGGGATATCTATGGCTACACCTTC
>TRBD2|TRBJ2-1|once|TRBV12-5
CASGTYPGGTSANNEQFF
TGTGCTAGTGGTACCTACCCAGGGGGGACTAGCGCGAACAATGAGCAGTTCTTC
>NA|TRBJ1-2|NA|TRBV19
CASSMASMGDYGYTF
TGTGCCAGTAGTATGGCCTCCATGGGGGACTATGGCTACACCTTC
>NA|TRBJ1-1|NA|TRBV4-1
CASSQEGTGSRTEAFF
TGCGCCAGCAGCCAAGAAGGCACAGGCTCTCGCACTGAAGCTTTCTTT
>NA|TRBJ2-2|NA|TRBV27
CASSEKQNTGELFF
TGTGCCAGCAGTGAAAAACAGAACACCGGGGAGCTGTTTTTT
>NA|TRBJ2-5|NA|TRBV9
CASSVEEGDLQETQYF
TGTGCCAGCAGCGTAGAGGAGGGGGACCTCCAAGAGACCCAGTACTTC
>NA|TRBJ1-2|NA|TRBV15
CATSRDLLSAEQGSHGYTF
TGTGCCACCAGCAGAGATCTACTATCTGCAGAACAGGGATCTCATGGCTACACCTTC
>TRBD2|TRBJ2-1|NA|TRBV7-6
CASSLGTTSTNEQFF
TGTGCCAGCAGCTTAGGTACGACTAGCACGAATGAGCAGTTCTTC
>NA|TRBJ2-1|NA|TRBV7-2
CASSPDVVPFF
TGTGCCAGCAGCCCCGACGTCGTCCCGTTCTTC
>TRBD1|TRBJ1-2|NA|TRBV2
CASSEWTGGPYGYTF
TGTGCCAGCAGTGAATGGACAGGGGGTCCCTATGGCTACACCTTC
>NA|TRBJ2-7|NA|TRBV6-5
CASSYDGAWNEQYF
TGTGCCAGCAGTTACGACGGGGCTTGGAACGAGCAGTACTTC
>TRBD2|TRBJ2-2|NA|TRBV11-3
CASSLGASGAGELFF
TGTGCCAGCAGCTTAGGGGCTAGCGGGGCCGGGGAGCTGTTTTTT
>NA|TRBJ2-2|NA|TRBV10-3
CAIMSGGGTGELFF
TGTGCCATCATGAGCGGCGGAGGGACCGGGGAGCTGTTTTTT
>NA|TRBJ1-6|NA|TRBV12-2
CASRLAVGPVESPLHF
TGTGCAAGTCGCTTAGCGGTTGGCCCCGTTGAATCACCCCTCCACTTT
>NA|TRBJ1-5|few|TRBV30
CAWRPQGTDQPQHF
TGTGCCTGGAGACCCCAGGGAACCGATCAGCCCCAGCATTTT
>NA|TRBJ2-5|NA|TRBV7-3
CASSPPPALGADQETQYF
TGTGCCAGCAGCCCCCCCCCAGCTTTAGGAGCGGACCAAGAGACCCAGTACTTC
>TRBD1|TRBJ1-1|NA|TRBV4-1
CASSHGQGNTEAFF
TGCGCCAGCAGCCATGGACAGGGGAACACTGAAGCTTTCTTT
>NA|TRBJ1-2|NA|TRBV7-9
CASTRDGYGYTF
TGTGCCAGCACCCGGGACGGCTATGGCTACACCTTC
>TRBD2|TRBJ2-1|NA|TRBV7-9
CASSLSASGRDEQFF
TGTGCCAGCAGCTTATCAGCTAGCGGGAGAGACGAGCAGTTCTTC